This T cell receptor (beta chain) came from a study of early T cells in non-severe SARS-CoV-2 infection. Study details: Chains stayed unpaired after sequencing of bulk RNA from unsorted whole blood. Overall study findings and caveats: VDJdb matches were skewed toward anti-spike CD8 T cell responses.

This clonotype has only one observation. Antigen specificity is unknown. CDR3 length: 13 residues. V was clipped by 1 base and J by 3 bases; unmatched bases: 1. CDR1 is DFQATT, CDR2 SNEGSKA, per germline (reference sequence). Individually, cDNA molecules had unique molecular identifiers attached to them. TCRdb re-called the 5' RACE reads through MiXCR, storing one row per CDR3 protein. The table has 70,000 to 85,000 distinct CDR3 sequences, roughly an eighth seen once. This TCR came from an adult who was a healthcare worker with PCR-confirmed SARS-CoV-2 infection or an uninfected control (not recorded which). Source material: whole blood. The rearrangement joins TRBV20-1 to TRBJ2-5; 8 bases agree with TRBD2. The CDR3 sequence is CSARGGRKETQYF. Written as DNA, the CDR3 is TGCAGTGCTAGAGGCGGGAGGAAAGAGACCCAGTACTTC.